The rows below give T cell receptor beta chains drawn from one sample of a study of blood T cell repertoires in COVID-19. The data were produced by immunoSEQ multiplex PCR, yet TCRdb's version contains in-frame clones alone and is incomplete. The table shows fewer than 250,000 clones, with 85% occurring only once. Material for sequencing was peripheral blood. These receptors were taken from an older woman with active or convalescent COVID-19. Both conserved end residues are part of each CDR3. Each record gives: V gene, clone size, J gene, D gene, CDR3 DNA, CDR3 protein. A D gene is named only where the DNA matches it firmly. Not all rows give a size; the values are once, few, many and, for expanded clones, a class.

V gene: TRBV15; clone size: NA; J gene: TRBJ1-5; D gene: TRBD1; CDR3 DNA: TGTGCCACCAGCGAAGGACAGGGGTCGGGTCAGCCCCAGCATTTT; CDR3 protein: CATSEGQGSGQPQHF
V gene: TRBV27; clone size: NA; J gene: TRBJ2-1; D gene: NA; CDR3 DNA: TGTGCCAGCAGCCCACTTAGCTCCTACAATGAGCAGTTCTTC; CDR3 protein: CASSPLSSYNEQFF
V gene: TRBV3-1/TRBV3-2; clone size: NA; J gene: TRBJ2-6; D gene: NA; CDR3 DNA: TGTGCCAGCAGCCAAGATCCAGGGTCGGGGGCCAACGTCCTGACTTTC; CDR3 protein: CASSQDPGSGANVLTF
V gene: TRBV3-1/TRBV3-2; clone size: NA; J gene: TRBJ1-1; D gene: NA; CDR3 DNA: TGTGCCAGCAGCCCTCGGTCAATTAGGGGGTGGACTGAAGCTTTCTTT; CDR3 protein: CASSPRSIRGWTEAFF
V gene: TRBV2; clone size: NA; J gene: TRBJ2-3; D gene: NA; CDR3 DNA: TGTGCCAGCAGTGAAGCAGGGAGGTCCACAGATACGCAGTATTTT; CDR3 protein: CASSEAGRSTDTQYF
V gene: TRBV28; clone size: NA; J gene: TRBJ2-7; D gene: TRBD1; CDR3 DNA: TGTGCCAGCAGTCCAACGACCGGGACAGGTCGATACGAGCAGTACTTC; CDR3 protein: CASSPTTGTGRYEQYF
V gene: TRBV28; clone size: NA; J gene: TRBJ1-4; D gene: NA; CDR3 DNA: TGTGCCAGCAGGTCTCCGGGGGCAACTAATGAAAAACTGTTTTTT; CDR3 protein: CASRSPGATNEKLFF
V gene: TRBV2; clone size: few; J gene: TRBJ1-6; D gene: TRBD1; CDR3 DNA: TGTGCCAGCAGAGACCCTACGACAGGGCGTTTCAATTCACCCCTCCACTTT; CDR3 protein: CASRDPTTGRFNSPLHF
V gene: TRBV6-5; clone size: few; J gene: TRBJ1-4; D gene: NA; CDR3 DNA: TGTGCCAGCAGTTACTCATACGCGAATGAAAAACTGTTTTTT; CDR3 protein: CASSYSYANEKLFF
V gene: TRBV28; clone size: NA; J gene: TRBJ2-3; D gene: NA; CDR3 DNA: TGTGCCAGCAGTTTTGGCAGTCGCGATACGCAGTATTTT; CDR3 protein: CASSFGSRDTQYF
V gene: TRBV6-4; clone size: NA; J gene: TRBJ2-5; D gene: NA; CDR3 DNA: TGTGCCAGCATCTGGGGGGACCAAGAGACCCAGTACTTC; CDR3 protein: CASIWGDQETQYF
V gene: TRBV23-1; clone size: NA; J gene: TRBJ1-5; D gene: TRBD1; CDR3 DNA: TGCGCCAGCAGTCATCTCGCCTTGGACAGGGTCTGCAATCAGCCCCAGCATTTT; CDR3 protein: CASSHLALDRVCNQPQHF
V gene: TRBV10-1; clone size: NA; J gene: TRBJ1-2; D gene: TRBD1; CDR3 DNA: TGCGCCAGCAGTGAGTTACCGGGACAGGGGCGCACCTTC; CDR3 protein: CASSELPGQGRTF
V gene: TRBV13; clone size: NA; J gene: TRBJ1-5; D gene: TRBD1; CDR3 DNA: TGTGCCAGCAGCTTTGGCAGGACAGGATATAGCAATCAGCCCCAGCATTTT; CDR3 protein: CASSFGRTGYSNQPQHF
V gene: TRBV12-5; clone size: NA; J gene: TRBJ2-2; D gene: NA; CDR3 DNA: TGTGCTAGTGGTTTTACGGGTGGAACCGGGGAGCTGTTTTTT; CDR3 protein: CASGFTGGTGELFF
V gene: TRBV7-6; clone size: NA; J gene: TRBJ1-1; D gene: TRBD1; CDR3 DNA: TGTGCCAGCAGTCCCGACAGGGGGGGCGAAGCTTTCTTT; CDR3 protein: CASSPDRGGEAFF
V gene: TRBV29-1; clone size: NA; J gene: TRBJ2-1; D gene: TRBD2; CDR3 DNA: TGCAGCGTCGTTACTAAACACAGCGGGAGTTATGAGCAGTTCTTC; CDR3 protein: CSVVTKHSGSYEQFF
V gene: TRBV19; clone size: NA; J gene: TRBJ2-1; D gene: NA; CDR3 DNA: TGTGCCAGTGCTAATGGGGGCGGTGAGCAGTTCTTC; CDR3 protein: CASANGGGEQFF
V gene: TRBV5-6; clone size: NA; J gene: TRBJ1-1; D gene: TRBD1; CDR3 DNA: TGTGCCAGCAGCGCCGACAGGGGGCAGGAATTCGCTGAAGCTTTCTTT; CDR3 protein: CASSADRGQEFAEAFF
V gene: TRBV5-4; clone size: NA; J gene: TRBJ2-1; D gene: NA; CDR3 DNA: TGTGCCTGCCAACAGGGGACTCCATCCTACAATGAGCAGTTCTTC; CDR3 protein: CACQQGTPSYNEQFF
V gene: TRBV5-1; clone size: NA; J gene: TRBJ1-4; D gene: NA; CDR3 DNA: TGCGCCAGCAGCTTAACAATTAATGAAAAACTGTTTTTT; CDR3 protein: CASSLTINEKLFF
V gene: TRBV27; clone size: once; J gene: TRBJ1-5; D gene: NA; CDR3 DNA: TGTGCCAGCAGTTTTAGCCCTTACGATCAGCCCCAGCATTTT; CDR3 protein: CASSFSPYDQPQHF
V gene: TRBV2; clone size: NA; J gene: TRBJ1-3; D gene: NA; CDR3 DNA: TGTGCCAGCACGATCAGGGGCCTAAGCTCTGGAAACACCATATATTTT; CDR3 protein: CASTIRGLSSGNTIYF
V gene: TRBV12-5; clone size: NA; J gene: TRBJ2-1; D gene: TRBD2; CDR3 DNA: TGTGCTAGTGGCTCCCGGGGACTAGCGTCCCACAATGAGCAGTTCTTC; CDR3 protein: CASGSRGLASHNEQFF
V gene: TRBV7-8; clone size: NA; J gene: TRBJ2-2; D gene: TRBD2; CDR3 DNA: TGTGCCAGCAGCCCCTTATGGCCGAGCGGGAGGGAGAGCACCGGGGAGCTGTTTTTT; CDR3 protein: CASSPLWPSGRESTGELFF
V gene: TRBV12-3/TRBV12-4; clone size: NA; J gene: TRBJ2-2; D gene: NA; CDR3 DNA: TGTGCCAGCAGTTTAACAGGGACCGGGGAGCTGTTTTTT; CDR3 protein: CASSLTGTGELFF
V gene: TRBV7-2; clone size: NA; J gene: TRBJ1-6; D gene: TRBD1; CDR3 DNA: TGTGCCAGCAGACCTGACAGGGTCGATAATTCACCCCTCCACTTT; CDR3 protein: CASRPDRVDNSPLHF
V gene: TRBV5-1; clone size: few; J gene: TRBJ2-7; D gene: NA; CDR3 DNA: TGCGCCAGCAGCCCTAATACAGGGCCCTACGAGCAGTACTTC; CDR3 protein: CASSPNTGPYEQYF
V gene: TRBV10-3; clone size: NA; J gene: TRBJ2-2; D gene: TRBD1; CDR3 DNA: TGTGCCATCGCGACCCGGGACAGGGGGACCGGGGAGCTGTTTTTT; CDR3 protein: CAIATRDRGTGELFF
V gene: TRBV19; clone size: few; J gene: TRBJ1-2; D gene: NA; CDR3 DNA: TGTGCCAGTAATGAGTTCTCCTATGGCTACACCTTC; CDR3 protein: CASNEFSYGYTF
V gene: TRBV2; clone size: few; J gene: TRBJ2-5; D gene: TRBD2; CDR3 DNA: TGTGCCAGCTCCCGGGGACTAGCCCAAGAGACCCAGTACTTC; CDR3 protein: CASSRGLAQETQYF
V gene: TRBV18; clone size: NA; J gene: TRBJ2-2; D gene: TRBD1; CDR3 DNA: TGTGCCAGCTCACCTACGGACAGGGGTGGGACCGGGGAGCTGTTTTTT; CDR3 protein: CASSPTDRGGTGELFF
V gene: TRBV7-9; clone size: NA; J gene: TRBJ2-3; D gene: TRBD2; CDR3 DNA: TGTGCCAGCAGCTACTCGGGAGGGCCCTCGTTAGATACGCAGTATTTT; CDR3 protein: CASSYSGGPSLDTQYF
V gene: TRBV4-1; clone size: NA; J gene: TRBJ1-3; D gene: NA; CDR3 DNA: TGCGCCAGCAGCCAAGAACGGGGGGCCCCATCTGGAAACACCATATATTTT; CDR3 protein: CASSQERGAPSGNTIYF
V gene: TRBV18; clone size: NA; J gene: TRBJ2-1; D gene: TRBD2; CDR3 DNA: TGTGCCAGCTCAACCAGCGGGGGGAGCTCCTACAATGAGCAGTTCTTC; CDR3 protein: CASSTSGGSSYNEQFF
V gene: TRBV11-3; clone size: once; J gene: TRBJ2-6; D gene: NA; CDR3 DNA: TGTGCCAGCAGCCCCAGACACACTCGGAACTCTGGGGCCAACGTCCTGACTTTC; CDR3 protein: CASSPRHTRNSGANVLTF
V gene: TRBV28; clone size: NA; J gene: TRBJ1-1; D gene: TRBD1; CDR3 DNA: TGTGCCAGCAGTTGGGGTTGGACAGGGAGGGGGACTGAAGCTTTCTTT; CDR3 protein: CASSWGWTGRGTEAFF
V gene: TRBV4-1; clone size: NA; J gene: TRBJ2-7; D gene: NA; CDR3 DNA: TGCGCCAGCAGCCAAGATTCTAAAAGAGCCTACGAGCAGTACTTC; CDR3 protein: CASSQDSKRAYEQYF
V gene: TRBV10-2; clone size: NA; J gene: TRBJ1-5; D gene: TRBD1; CDR3 DNA: TGCGCCAGCAGTGAAACACAGGGGGCTGGTCAGCCCCAGCATTTT; CDR3 protein: CASSETQGAGQPQHF
V gene: TRBV7-8; clone size: NA; J gene: TRBJ2-5; D gene: TRBD2; CDR3 DNA: TGTGCCAGCAGCTTAGTTAGCGGGGCGAGACAGACCCAGTACTTC; CDR3 protein: CASSLVSGARQTQYF
V gene: TRBV5-1; clone size: NA; J gene: TRBJ2-1; D gene: TRBD2; CDR3 DNA: TGCGCCAGCAGCTTGAGTAGCGGGAGTAGGGATGAGCAGTTCTTC; CDR3 protein: CASSLSSGSRDEQFF
V gene: TRBV11-2; clone size: NA; J gene: TRBJ2-7; D gene: TRBD2; CDR3 DNA: TGTGCCAGCAGCTTAGATGCACTAGCGGGATCAGCAGGCGACTACGAGCAGTACTTC; CDR3 protein: CASSLDALAGSAGDYEQYF